Listed here are 6 T cell receptor beta chains from one sample, sequenced in a study of blood T cells in healthy people across ages. Together with a sample-barcoded 5' primer, a J-beta primer mix was included in a second PCR lasting about 6 to 12 cycles. MiXCR was run by TCRdb on the 5' RACE reads, yielding one entry per CDR3 protein. The table has about 1,600,000 distinct CDR3 sequences, roughly 45% seen once. Sequenced material: blood. Receptors originate from a woman between 18 and 29 years old in good health.

V usage is TRBV20-1 and J usage is TRBJ2-3, with TRBD2 matching 9 bases. V shed 0 bases and J 2 bases; nucleotides not matched to a gene: 15. CDR3 length: 19 residues. The V gene's germline CDR1 is DFQATT and CDR2 SNEGSKA (reference sequence). CDR3: CSARDTGRGGQYTTDTQYF. The CDR3 nucleotides read TGCAGTGCTAGAGATACAGGGCGGGGGGGCCAATACACCACAGATACGCAGTATTTT.

V usage is TRBV20-1 and J usage is TRBJ1-2; D perhaps matches TRBD1 (5 bases). Germline CDR1 is DFQATT and CDR2 is SNEGSKA (reference sequence). This CDR3 region has 12 residues. As DNA, the CDR3 is TGCCTCCCCGCCAGGGAATCCTATGGCTACACCTTC. It is translated as CLPARESYGYTF.

This clonotype was counted only a few times. The chain links TRBV20-1 to TRBJ1-1, with D unclear. CDR3 size: 14 residues. V was clipped by 1 base and J by 0 bases, with 9 bases between them. Germline V gene sequence: CDR1 DFQATT, CDR2 SNEGSKA (reference sequence). CDR3 nucleotides: TGCAGTGCTAGAGGGACGTACATGAACACTGAAGCTTTCTTT. This encodes CSARGTYMNTEAFF.

This clonotype showed up just once. The J gene is TRBJ2-1, the V gene TRBV5-1, with TRBD2 identical over 10 bases. Judging by the DNA end, TRBJ2-7 fits better; the J call may be wrong. Germline V CDR1 and CDR2: SGHRS, YFSETQ. The CDR3 loop spans 17 amino acids. The CDR3 DNA follows: TGCGCCAGCAGCTTGGCCAAGCTAGCGGGAGTCAGTAATGAGCAGTACTTC. Translation gives CASSLAKLAGVSNEQYF.

This chain links TRBV5-1 with TRBJ2-3; D is perhaps TRBD2 (7 bases). The CDR3 covers 16 residues. Trimming removed 0 bases at V and 1 base at J, with 12 bases between. Germline assignment: CDR1 SGHRS and CDR2 YFSETQ. CDR3 in amino acids: CASSLVGGAGTDTQYF. Here the CDR3 DNA reads TGCGCCAGCAGCTTGGTAGGGGGGGCTGGCACAGATACGCAGTATTTT.

This clonotype was seen a handful of times. The V call is TRBV20-1, the J call TRBJ1-5, with 9 bases identical to TRBD1. Germline-derived CDR1 and CDR2 are DFQATT and SNEGSKA (reference sequence). There are 15 residues in the CDR3. V lost 2 bases to trimming and J lost 6 bases; unmatched junction nucleotides: 8. The DNA for the CDR3 is TGCAGTGCTAGAATACAGGGGGCTACGTTTCAGCCCCAGCATTTT. Amino acids: CSARIQGATFQPQHF.